This T cell receptor beta chain was obtained from a study of T cells in Graves' hyperthyroidism and ophthalmopathy. This clonotype was seen a handful of times. The antigen is undetermined. Findings of the study overall: Blood held most thyroid clonotypes expanded above 0.001 frequency. A model of 13 V-J pairs discriminated ophthalmopathy from stable hyperthyroidism.

Germline values: CDR1 MGHRA, CDR2 YSYEKL. The V and J ends lost 2 bases and 4 bases respectively, with 6 bases between them. The CDR3 has 13 amino acids. TCR beta CDR3 region amplification was performed from RNA transcripts. HTBI primers were the set used in a first-round RT-PCR of the TCR CDR3. TCRdb redid the calling of the multiplex PCR reads with MiXCR, one entry per CDR3 protein. This repertoire shows about 290,000 distinct CDR3 sequences, 16% found once; its top ten account for approximately 35%. The receptor was derived from a man younger than 40 with Graves' hyperthyroidism. What was sequenced was blood. The V call is TRBV4-1, the J call TRBJ1-5; D unresolved. CDR3: CASSQTGNQPQHF. CDR3 DNA sequence: TGCGCCAGCAGCCAAACCGGGAATCAGCCCCAGCATTTT.